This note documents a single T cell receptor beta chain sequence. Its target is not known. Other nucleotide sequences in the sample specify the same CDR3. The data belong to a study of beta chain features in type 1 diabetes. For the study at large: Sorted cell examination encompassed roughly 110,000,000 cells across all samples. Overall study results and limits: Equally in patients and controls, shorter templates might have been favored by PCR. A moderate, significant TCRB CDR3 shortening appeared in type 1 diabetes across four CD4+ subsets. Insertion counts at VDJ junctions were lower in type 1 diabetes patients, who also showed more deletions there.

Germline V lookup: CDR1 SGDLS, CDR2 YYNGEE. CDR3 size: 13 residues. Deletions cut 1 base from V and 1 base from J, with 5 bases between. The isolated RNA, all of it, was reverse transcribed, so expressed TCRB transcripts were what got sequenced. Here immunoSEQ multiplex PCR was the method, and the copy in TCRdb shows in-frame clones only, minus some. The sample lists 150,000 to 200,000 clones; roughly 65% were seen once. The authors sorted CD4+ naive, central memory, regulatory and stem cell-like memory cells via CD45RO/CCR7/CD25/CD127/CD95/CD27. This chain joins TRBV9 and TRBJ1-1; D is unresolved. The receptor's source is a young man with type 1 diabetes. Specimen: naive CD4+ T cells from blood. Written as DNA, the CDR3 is TGTGCCAGCAGCGTACGGGGGAACACTGAAGCTTTCTTT. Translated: CASSVRGNTEAFF.